The table lists the clone carrying this T cell receptor (beta chain) with a few counts. Its cognate antigen is unknown. Sequenced by immunoSEQ multiplex PCR; TCRdb stores in-frame clones only, minus some. Here the sample spans 100,000 to 150,000 clones, about 90% being singletons. The data belong to a study of T cell responses to AZD1222 COVID-19 vaccine. Study-level results: Scientists sampled the repertoires only once the peak T cell response had passed. Only a handful of AZD1222 recipients tested seropositive at baseline.

The germline V gene encodes CDR1 LGHNA and CDR2 YSLEER. The V gene end was trimmed by 2 bases and the J gene end by 6 bases; junction bases not matched to a gene: 4. The CDR3 runs to 14 residues. The clonotype comes from an adult in good health. The specimen was peripheral blood, collected on day 0 of AZD1222 vaccination. The rearrangement links TRBV4-3 to TRBJ2-3, with 8 bases identical to TRBD2. The CDR3 is CASSQNGRVDTQYF. The CDR3 DNA reads TGCGCCAGCAGCCAAAACGGGAGGGTCGATACGCAGTATTTT.